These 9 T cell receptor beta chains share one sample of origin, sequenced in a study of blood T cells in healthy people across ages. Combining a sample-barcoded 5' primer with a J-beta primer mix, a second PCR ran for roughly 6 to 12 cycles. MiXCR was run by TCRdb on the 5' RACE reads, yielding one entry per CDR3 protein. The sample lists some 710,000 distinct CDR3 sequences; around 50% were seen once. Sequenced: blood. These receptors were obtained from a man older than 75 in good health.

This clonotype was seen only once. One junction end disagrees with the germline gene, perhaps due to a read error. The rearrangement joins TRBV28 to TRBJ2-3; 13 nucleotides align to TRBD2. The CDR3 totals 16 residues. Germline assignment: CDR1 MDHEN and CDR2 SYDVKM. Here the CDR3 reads CANSLLAGGPSDTQYF. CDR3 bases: TGTGCCAACAGTTTACTAGCGGGAGGGCCTTCAGATACGCAGTATTTT.

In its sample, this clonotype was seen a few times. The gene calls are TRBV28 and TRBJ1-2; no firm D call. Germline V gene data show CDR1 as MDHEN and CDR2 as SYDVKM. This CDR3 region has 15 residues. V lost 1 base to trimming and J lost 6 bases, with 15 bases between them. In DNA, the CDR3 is TGTGCCAGCAGTTTATCCGGCAGGAGGATAAATGGCTACACCTTC. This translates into CASSLSGRRINGYTF.

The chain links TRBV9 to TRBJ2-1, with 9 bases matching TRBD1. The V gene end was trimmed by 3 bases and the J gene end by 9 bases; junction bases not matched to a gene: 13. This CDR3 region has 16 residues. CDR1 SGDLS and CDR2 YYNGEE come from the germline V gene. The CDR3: CASSDSRDRESSEQFF. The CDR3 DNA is TGTGCCAGCAGCGATTCACGGGACAGGGAGAGTAGTGAGCAGTTCTTC.

The CDR3 region has the DNA TGTGCCAGCAGTGACTGGAACGAGGTGAAACTGTTTTTT. Amino acid sequence: CASSDWNEVKLFF. This sequence joins TRBV25-1 and TRBJ1-4, with D hard to call. V was pared by 3 bases and J by 11 bases, with 13 bases between. The CDR3 totals 13 residues. The germline V gene has CDR1 MGHDK and CDR2 SYGVNS.

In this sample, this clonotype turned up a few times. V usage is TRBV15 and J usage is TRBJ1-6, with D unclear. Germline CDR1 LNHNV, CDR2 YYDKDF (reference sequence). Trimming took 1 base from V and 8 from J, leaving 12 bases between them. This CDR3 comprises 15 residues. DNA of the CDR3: TGTGCCACCAGCAGAGTTGCGGGTCAGGATTCACCCCTCCACTTT. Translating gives CATSRVAGQDSPLHF.

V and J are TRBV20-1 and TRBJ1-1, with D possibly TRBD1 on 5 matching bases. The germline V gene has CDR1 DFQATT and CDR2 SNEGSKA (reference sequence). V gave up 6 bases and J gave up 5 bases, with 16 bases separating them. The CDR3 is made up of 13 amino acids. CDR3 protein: CSALAPAGTEAFF. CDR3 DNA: TGCAGTGCCCTAGCCCCTGCAGGGACTGAAGCTTTCTTT.

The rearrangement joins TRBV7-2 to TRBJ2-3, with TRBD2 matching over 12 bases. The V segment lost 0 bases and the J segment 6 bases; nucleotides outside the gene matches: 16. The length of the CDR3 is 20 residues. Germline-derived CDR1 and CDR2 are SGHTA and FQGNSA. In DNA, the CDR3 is TGTGCCAGCAGCTTAGCGGTTCGGTCGACTAGCGGGAGTGGGTCTGATACGCAGTATTTT. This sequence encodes CASSLAVRSTSGSGSDTQYF.

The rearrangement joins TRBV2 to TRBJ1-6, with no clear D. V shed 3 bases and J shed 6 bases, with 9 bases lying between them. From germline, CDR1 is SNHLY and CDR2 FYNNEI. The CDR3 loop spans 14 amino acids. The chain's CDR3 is CASSDSGFNSPLHF. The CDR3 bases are TGTGCCAGCAGTGATTCGGGGTTTAATTCACCCCTCCACTTT.

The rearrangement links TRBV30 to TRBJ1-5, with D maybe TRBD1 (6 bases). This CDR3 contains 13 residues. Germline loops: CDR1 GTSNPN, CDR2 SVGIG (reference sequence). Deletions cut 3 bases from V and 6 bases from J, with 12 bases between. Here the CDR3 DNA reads TGTGCCTGGAGGCCAGGGGAGTCTCAGCCCCAGCATTTT. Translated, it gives CAWRPGESQPQHF.